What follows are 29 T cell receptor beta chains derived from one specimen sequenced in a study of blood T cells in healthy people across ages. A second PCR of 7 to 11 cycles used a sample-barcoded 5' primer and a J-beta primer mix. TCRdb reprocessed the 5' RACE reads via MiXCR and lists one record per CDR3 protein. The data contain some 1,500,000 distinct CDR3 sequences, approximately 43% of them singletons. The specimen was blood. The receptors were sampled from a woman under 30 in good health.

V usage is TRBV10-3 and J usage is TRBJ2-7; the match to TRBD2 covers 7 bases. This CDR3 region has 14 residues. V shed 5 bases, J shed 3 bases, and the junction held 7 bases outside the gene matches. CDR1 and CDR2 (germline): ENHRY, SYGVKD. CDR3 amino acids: CAISITSVNYEQYF. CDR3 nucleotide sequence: TGTGCCATCAGTATCACTAGCGTTAACTACGAGCAGTACTTC.

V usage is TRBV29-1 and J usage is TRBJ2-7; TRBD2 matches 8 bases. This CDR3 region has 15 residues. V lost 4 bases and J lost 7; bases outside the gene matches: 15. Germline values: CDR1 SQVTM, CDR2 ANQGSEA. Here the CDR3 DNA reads TGCAGCGTTGGTGGGTTAGCGGGGTTTTACAATGAGCAGTACTTC. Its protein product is CSVGGLAGFYNEQYF.

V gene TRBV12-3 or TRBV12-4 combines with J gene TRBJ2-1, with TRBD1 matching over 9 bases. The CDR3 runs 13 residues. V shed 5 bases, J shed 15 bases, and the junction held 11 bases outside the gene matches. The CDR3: CASSPLGTGSRFF. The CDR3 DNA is TGTGCCAGCAGTCCCCTCGGGACAGGGAGTAGGTTCTTC.

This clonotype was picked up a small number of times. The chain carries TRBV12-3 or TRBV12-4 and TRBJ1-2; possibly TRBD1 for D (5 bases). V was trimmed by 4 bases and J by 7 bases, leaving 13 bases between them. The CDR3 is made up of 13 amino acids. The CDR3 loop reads CASSYGGEAGYTF. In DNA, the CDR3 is TGTGCCAGCAGTTACGGGGGTGAGGCTGGCTACACCTTC.

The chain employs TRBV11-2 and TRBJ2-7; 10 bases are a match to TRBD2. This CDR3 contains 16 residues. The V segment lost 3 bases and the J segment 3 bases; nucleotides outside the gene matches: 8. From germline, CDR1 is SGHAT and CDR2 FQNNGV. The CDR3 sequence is CASSFLLGTSVYEQYF. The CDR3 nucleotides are TGTGCCAGCAGCTTCCTATTGGGGACTAGCGTCTACGAGCAGTACTTC.

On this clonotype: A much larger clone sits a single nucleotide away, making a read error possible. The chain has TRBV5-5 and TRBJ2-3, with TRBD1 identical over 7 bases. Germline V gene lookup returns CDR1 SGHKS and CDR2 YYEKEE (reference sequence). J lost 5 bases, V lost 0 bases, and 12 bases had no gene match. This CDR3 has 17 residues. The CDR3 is CASSLATGTVRGDTQYF. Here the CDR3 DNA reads TGTGCCAGCAGCTTGGCCACAGGGACAGTTCGGGGAGATACGCAGTATTTT. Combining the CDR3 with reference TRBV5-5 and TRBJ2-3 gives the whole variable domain DAGVTQSPTHLIKTRGQQVTLRCSPISGHKSVSWYQQVLGQGPQFIFQYYEKEERGRGNFPDRFSARQFPNYSSELNVNALLLGDSALYLCASSLATGTVRGDTQYFGPGTRLTVL.

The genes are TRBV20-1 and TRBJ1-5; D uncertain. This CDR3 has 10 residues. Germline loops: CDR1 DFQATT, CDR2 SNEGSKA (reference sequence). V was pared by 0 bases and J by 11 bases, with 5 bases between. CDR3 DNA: TGCAGTGCTAGAGACTCGGCCCAGCATTTT. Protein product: CSARDSAQHF.

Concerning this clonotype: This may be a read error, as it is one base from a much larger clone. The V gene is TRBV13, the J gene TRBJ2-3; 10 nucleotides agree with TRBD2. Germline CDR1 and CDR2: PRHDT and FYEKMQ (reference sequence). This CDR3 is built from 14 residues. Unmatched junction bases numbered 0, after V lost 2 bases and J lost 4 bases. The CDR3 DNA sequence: TGTGCCAGCAGCTTAAGCGGGAGGGCAGATACGCAGTATTTT. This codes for CASSLSGRADTQYF. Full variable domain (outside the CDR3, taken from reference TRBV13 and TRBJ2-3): AAGVIQSPRHLIKEKRETATLKCYPIPRHDTVYWYQQGPGQDPQFLISFYEKMQSDKGSIPDRFSAQQFSDYHSELNMSSLELGDSALYFCASSLSGRADTQYFGPGTRLTVL.

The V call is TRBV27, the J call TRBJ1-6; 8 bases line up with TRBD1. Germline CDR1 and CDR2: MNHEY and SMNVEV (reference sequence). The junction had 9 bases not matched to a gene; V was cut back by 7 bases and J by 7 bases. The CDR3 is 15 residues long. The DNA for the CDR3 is TGTGCCAGCAATCCTAGGACAGGGAGCAATTCACCCCTCCACTTT. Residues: CASNPRTGSNSPLHF.

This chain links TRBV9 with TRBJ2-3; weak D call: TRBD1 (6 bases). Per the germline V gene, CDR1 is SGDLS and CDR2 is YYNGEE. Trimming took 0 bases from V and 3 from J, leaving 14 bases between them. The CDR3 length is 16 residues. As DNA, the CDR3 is TGTGCCAGCAGCGTAGCCGGGACGAGGGGGACAGATACGCAGTATTTT. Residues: CASSVAGTRGTDTQYF.

The DNA for the CDR3 is TGTGCCAGCAGTATTAATCGCCAGGCGGATACGCAGTATTTT. This gives the protein CASSINRQADTQYF. The chain couples TRBV12-3 or TRBV12-4 to TRBJ2-3, with unresolved D. The ends were cut back, 5 bases at V and 6 bases at J, with 15 bases in the middle. The CDR3 runs to 14 residues.

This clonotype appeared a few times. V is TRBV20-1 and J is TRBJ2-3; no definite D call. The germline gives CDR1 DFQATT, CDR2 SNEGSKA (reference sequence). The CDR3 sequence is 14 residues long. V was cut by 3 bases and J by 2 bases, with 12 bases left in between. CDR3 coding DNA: TGCAGTGCTAGGTCCAGCGATAACACAGATACGCAGTATTTT. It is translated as CSARSSDNTDTQYF.

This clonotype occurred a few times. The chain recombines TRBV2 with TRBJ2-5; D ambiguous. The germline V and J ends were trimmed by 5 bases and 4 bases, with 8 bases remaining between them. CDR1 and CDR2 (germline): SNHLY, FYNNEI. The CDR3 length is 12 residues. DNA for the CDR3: TGTGCCAGCAGTCGGGTCATAGAGACCCAGTACTTC. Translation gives CASSRVIETQYF.

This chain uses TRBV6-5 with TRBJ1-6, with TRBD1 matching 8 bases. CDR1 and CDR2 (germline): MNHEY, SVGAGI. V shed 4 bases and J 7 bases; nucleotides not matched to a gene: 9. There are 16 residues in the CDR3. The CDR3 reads CASSFTPGGNNSPLHF. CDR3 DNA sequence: TGTGCCAGCAGTTTTACCCCAGGGGGCAACAATTCACCCCTCCACTTT.

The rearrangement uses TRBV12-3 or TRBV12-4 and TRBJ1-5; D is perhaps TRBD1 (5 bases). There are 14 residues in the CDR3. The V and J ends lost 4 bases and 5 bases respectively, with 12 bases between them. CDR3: CASSSSRAHQPQHF. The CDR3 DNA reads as TGTGCCAGCAGTTCTTCCAGGGCCCATCAGCCCCAGCATTTT.

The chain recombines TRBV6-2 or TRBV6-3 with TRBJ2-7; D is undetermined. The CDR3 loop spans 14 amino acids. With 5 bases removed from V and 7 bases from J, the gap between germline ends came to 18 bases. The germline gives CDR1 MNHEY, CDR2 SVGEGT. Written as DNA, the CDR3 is TGTGCCAGCAGTGCGGACGGAACCCTTTGGGAGCAGTACTTC. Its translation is CASSADGTLWEQYF.

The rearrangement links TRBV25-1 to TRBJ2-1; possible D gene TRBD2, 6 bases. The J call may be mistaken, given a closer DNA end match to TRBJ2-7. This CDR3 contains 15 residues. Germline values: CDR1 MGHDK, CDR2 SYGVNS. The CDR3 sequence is CASSESVGGYNEQYF. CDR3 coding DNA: TGTGCCAGCAGTGAATCGGTTGGGGGGTATAATGAGCAGTACTTC.

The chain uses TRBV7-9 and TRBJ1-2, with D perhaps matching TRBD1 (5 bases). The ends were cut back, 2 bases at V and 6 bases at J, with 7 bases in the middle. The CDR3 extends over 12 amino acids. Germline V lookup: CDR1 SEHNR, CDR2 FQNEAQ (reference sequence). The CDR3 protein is CASSLWDDGYTF. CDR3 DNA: TGTGCCAGCAGCTTATGGGACGATGGCTACACCTTC.

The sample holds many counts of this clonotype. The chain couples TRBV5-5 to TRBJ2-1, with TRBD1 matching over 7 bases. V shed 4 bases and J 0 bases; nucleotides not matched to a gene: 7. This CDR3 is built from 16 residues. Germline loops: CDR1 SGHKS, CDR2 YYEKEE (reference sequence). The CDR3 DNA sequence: TGTGCCAGCAGCCAGATCCAGGGGGTCTCCTACAATGAGCAGTTCTTC. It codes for CASSQIQGVSYNEQFF.

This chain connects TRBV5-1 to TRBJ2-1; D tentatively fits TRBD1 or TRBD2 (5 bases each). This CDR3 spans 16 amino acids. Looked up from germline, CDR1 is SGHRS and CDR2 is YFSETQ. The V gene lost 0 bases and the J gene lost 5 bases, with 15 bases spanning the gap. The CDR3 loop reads CASSLAPGTTNNEQFF. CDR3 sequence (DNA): TGCGCCAGCAGCTTGGCCCCGGGGACCACGAACAATGAGCAGTTCTTC.

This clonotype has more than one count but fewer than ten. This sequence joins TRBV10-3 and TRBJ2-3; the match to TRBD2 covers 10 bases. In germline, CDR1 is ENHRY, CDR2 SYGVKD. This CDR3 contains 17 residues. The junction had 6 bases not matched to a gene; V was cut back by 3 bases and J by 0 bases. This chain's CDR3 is CAISDLLAGISTDTQYF. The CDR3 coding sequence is TGTGCCATCAGTGATTTACTAGCGGGGATTAGCACAGATACGCAGTATTTT.

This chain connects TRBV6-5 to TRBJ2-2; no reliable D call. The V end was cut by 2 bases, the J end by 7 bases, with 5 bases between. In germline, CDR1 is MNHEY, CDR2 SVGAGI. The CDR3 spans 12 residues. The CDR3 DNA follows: TGTGCCAGCAGTTACGGTTTCGGGGAGCTGTTTTTT. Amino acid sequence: CASSYGFGELFF.

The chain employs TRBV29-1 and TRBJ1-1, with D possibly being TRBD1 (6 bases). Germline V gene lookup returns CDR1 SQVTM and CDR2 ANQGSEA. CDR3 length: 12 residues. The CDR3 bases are TGCACCTACTTCGTCCCGACAGGTGAAGCTTTCTTT. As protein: CTYFVPTGEAFF.

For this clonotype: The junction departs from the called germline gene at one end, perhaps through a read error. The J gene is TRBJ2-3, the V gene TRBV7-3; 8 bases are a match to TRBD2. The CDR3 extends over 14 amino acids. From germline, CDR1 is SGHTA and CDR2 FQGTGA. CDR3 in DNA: TGTGTCAGCAGCAAACGGGAGGGACCCGATACGCAGTATTTT. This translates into CVSSKREGPDTQYF.

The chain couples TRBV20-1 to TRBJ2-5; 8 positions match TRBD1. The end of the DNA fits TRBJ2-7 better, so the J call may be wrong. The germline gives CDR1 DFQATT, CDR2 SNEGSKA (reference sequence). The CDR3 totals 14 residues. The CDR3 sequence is CSAGSGTGALEQYF. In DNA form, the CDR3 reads TGCAGTGCTGGATCCGGGACAGGCGCCCTCGAGCAGTACTTC.

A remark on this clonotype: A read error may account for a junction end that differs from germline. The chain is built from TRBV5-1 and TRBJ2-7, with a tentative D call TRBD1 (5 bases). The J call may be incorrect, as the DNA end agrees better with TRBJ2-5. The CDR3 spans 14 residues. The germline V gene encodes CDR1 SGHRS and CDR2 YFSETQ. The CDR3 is CASSFRRTQATQYF. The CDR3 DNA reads TGCGCCAGCAGCTTTAGACGGACACAAGCGACCCAGTACTTC.

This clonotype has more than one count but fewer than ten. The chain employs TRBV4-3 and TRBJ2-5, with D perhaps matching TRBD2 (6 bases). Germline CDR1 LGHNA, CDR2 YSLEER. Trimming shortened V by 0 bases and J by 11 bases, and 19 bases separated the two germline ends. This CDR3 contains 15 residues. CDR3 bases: TGCGCCAGCAGCCAAGACCCTTTAGCGGACAATGAGCAGTACTTC. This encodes CASSQDPLADNEQYF.

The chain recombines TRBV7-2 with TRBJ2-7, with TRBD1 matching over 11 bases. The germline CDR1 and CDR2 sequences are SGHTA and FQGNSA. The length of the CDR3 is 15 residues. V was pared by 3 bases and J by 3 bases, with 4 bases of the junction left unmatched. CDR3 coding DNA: TGTGCCAGCAGCTTTCTCGGGACAGGGGGCTACGAGCAGTACTTC. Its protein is CASSFLGTGGYEQYF.

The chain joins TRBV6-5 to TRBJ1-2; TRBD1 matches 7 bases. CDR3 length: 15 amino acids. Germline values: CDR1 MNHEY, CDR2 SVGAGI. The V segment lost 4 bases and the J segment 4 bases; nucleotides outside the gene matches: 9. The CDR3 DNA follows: TGTGCCAGCAGTTTCCCGGGACAGACTATCTATGGCTACACCTTC. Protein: CASSFPGQTIYGYTF.